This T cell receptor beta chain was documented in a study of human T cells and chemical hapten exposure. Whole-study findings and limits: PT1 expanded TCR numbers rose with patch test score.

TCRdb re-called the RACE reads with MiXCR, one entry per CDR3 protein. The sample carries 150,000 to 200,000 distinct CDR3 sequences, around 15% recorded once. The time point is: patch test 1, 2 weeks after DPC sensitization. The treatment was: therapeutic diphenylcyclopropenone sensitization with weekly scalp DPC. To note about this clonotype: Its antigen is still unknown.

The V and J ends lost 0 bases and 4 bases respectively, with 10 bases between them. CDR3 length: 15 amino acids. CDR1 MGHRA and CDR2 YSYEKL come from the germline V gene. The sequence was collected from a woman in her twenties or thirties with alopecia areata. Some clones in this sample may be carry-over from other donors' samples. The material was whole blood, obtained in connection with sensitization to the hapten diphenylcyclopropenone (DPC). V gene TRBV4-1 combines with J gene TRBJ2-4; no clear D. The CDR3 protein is CASSQEDGNKNIQYF. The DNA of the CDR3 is TGCGCCAGCAGCCAAGAGGACGGCAATAAAAACATTCAGTACTTC.